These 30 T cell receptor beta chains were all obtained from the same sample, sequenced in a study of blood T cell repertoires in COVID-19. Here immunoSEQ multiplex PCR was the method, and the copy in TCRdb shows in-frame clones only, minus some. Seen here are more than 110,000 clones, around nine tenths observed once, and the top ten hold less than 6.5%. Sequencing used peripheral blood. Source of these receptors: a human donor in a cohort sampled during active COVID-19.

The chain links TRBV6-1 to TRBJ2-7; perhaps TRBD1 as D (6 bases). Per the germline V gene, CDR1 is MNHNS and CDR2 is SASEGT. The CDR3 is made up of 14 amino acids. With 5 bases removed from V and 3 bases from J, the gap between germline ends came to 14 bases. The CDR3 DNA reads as TGTGCCAGCAGTTTAACCGAGACAGGCTACGAGCAGTACTTC. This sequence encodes CASSLTETGYEQYF.

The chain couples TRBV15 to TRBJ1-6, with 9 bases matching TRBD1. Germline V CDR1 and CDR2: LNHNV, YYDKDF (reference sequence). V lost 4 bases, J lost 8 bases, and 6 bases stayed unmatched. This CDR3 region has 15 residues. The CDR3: CATSTGTGTDSPLHF. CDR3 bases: TGTGCCACCAGCACAGGGACAGGGACGGATTCACCCCTCCACTTT.

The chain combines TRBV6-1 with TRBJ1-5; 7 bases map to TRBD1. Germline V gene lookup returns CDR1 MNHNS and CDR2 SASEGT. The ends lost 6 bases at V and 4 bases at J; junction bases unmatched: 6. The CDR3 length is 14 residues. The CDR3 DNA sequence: TGTGCCAGCAGCCCGGGACAGTTTAATCAGCCCCAGCATTTT. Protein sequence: CASSPGQFNQPQHF.

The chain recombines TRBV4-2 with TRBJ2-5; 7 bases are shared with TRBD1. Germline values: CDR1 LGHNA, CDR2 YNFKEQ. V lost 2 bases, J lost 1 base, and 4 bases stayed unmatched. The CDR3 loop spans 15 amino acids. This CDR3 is CASSQRTGAQETQYF. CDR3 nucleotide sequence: TGTGCCAGCAGCCAACGCACAGGGGCCCAAGAGACCCAGTACTTC.

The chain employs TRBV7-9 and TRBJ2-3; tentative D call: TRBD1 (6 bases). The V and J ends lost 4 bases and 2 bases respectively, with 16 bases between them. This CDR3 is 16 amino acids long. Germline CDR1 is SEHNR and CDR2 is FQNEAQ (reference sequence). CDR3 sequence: CASSSRPGHPTDTQYF. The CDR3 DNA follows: TGTGCCAGCAGCTCGCGACCGGGACACCCCACAGATACGCAGTATTTT. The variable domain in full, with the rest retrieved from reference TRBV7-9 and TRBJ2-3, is DTGVSQNPRHKITKRGQNVTFRCDPISEHNRLYWYRQTLGQGPEFLTYFQNEAQLEKSRLLSDRFSAERPKGSFSTLEIQRTEQGDSAMYLCASSSRPGHPTDTQYFGPGTRLTVL.

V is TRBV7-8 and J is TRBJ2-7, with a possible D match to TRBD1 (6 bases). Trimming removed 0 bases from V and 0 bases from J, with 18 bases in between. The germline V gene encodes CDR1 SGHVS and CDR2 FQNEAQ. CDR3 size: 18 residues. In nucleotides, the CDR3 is TGTGCCAGCAGCTTAGCGGCCGACAGGCGGCTAAGCTCCTACGAGCAGTACTTC. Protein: CASSLAADRRLSSYEQYF.

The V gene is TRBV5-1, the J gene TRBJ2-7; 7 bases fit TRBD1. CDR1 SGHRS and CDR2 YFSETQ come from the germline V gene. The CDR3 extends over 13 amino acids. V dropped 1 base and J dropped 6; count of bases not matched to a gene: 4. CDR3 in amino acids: CASSLTGEGEQYF. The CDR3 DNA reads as TGCGCCAGCAGCTTGACAGGGGAAGGCGAGCAGTACTTC. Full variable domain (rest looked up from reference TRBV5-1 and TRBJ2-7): KAGVTQTPRYLIKTRGQQVTLSCSPISGHRSVSWYQQTPGQGLQFLFEYFSETQRNKGNFPGRFSGRQFSNSRSEMNVSTLELGDSALYLCASSLTGEGEQYFGPGTRLTVT.

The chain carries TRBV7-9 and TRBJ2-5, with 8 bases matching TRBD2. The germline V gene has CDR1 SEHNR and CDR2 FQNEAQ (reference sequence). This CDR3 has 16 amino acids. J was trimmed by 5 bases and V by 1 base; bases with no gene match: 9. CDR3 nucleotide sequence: TGTGCCAGCAGCTTAGAGGTCAGCGGGAGTTATGAGACCCAGTACTTC. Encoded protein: CASSLEVSGSYETQYF.

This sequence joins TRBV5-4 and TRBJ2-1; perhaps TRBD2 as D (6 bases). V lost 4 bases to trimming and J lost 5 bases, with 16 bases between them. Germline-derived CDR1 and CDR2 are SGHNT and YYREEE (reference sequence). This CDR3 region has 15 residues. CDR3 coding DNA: TGTGCCAGCAGCAAATCCGGGACTGGTCACAATGAGCAGTTCTTC. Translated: CASSKSGTGHNEQFF.

The CDR3 DNA reads as TGTGCCAGCAGACGGATGCCAGCGGGAGTGGGCACCGGGGAGCTGTTTTTT. Encoded protein: CASRRMPAGVGTGELFF. This chain links TRBV7-8 with TRBJ2-2, with 8 bases lining up with TRBD2. After removal of 6 bases from V and 4 bases from J, the junction contained 13 bases not matched to a gene. The CDR3 is 17 amino acids. CDR1 SGHVS and CDR2 FQNEAQ come from the germline V gene.

The CDR3, as DNA: TGTGCCAGTAGTAAAGACAGGGTCAACTATGGCTACACCTTC. Translation gives CASSKDRVNYGYTF. The genes are TRBV19 and TRBJ1-2, with 7 positions matching TRBD1. The J segment lost 2 bases and the V segment lost 4 bases, leaving 4 bases of the junction unmatched. This CDR3 is built from 14 residues. Germline assignment: CDR1 LNHDA and CDR2 SQIVND (reference sequence).

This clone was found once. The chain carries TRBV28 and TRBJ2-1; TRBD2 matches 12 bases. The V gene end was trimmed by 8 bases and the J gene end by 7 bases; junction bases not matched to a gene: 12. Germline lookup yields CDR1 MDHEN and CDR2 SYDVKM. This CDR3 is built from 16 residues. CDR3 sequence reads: CASATILAGGWNEQFF. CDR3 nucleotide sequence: TGTGCCAGCGCCACCATTCTAGCGGGAGGGTGGAATGAGCAGTTCTTC.

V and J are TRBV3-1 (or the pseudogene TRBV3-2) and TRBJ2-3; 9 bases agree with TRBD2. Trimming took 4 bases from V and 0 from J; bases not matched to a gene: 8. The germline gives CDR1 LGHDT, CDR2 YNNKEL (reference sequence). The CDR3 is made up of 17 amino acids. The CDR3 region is CASSPETSGGSTDTQYF. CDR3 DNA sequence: TGTGCCAGCAGCCCCGAGACTAGCGGAGGAAGCACAGATACGCAGTATTTT.

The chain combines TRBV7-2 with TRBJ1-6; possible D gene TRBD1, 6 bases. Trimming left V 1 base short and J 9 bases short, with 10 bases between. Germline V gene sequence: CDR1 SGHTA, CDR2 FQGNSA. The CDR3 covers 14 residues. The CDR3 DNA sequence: TGTGCCAGCAGCTTAGGGGGGCGAGTTTCACCCCTCCACTTT. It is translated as CASSLGGRVSPLHF.

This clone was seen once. Here the CDR3 DNA reads TGTGCCAGCATGGGACTAGCGGGAGAGGGGGAAGAGACCCAGTACTTC. It encodes CASMGLAGEGEETQYF. The chain employs TRBV28 and TRBJ2-5; 14 nucleotides match TRBD2. Per germline, CDR1 MDHEN and CDR2 SYDVKM. Trimming removed 7 bases from V and 3 bases from J; junction bases left unmatched: 7. This CDR3 comprises 16 residues.

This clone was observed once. The CDR3 here is CASSFRRDRGSPLHF. The DNA of the CDR3 is TGTGCCAGCAGCTTCCGTCGGGACAGGGGTTCACCCCTCCACTTT. V is TRBV5-5 and J is TRBJ1-6; 10 bases agree with TRBD1. Trimming took 2 bases from V and 9 from J; bases not matched to a gene: 5. Per the germline V gene, CDR1 is SGHKS and CDR2 is YYEKEE (reference sequence). The CDR3 extends over 15 amino acids. Looking up the rest from reference TRBV5-5 and TRBJ1-6 gives the full variable domain: DAGVTQSPTHLIKTRGQQVTLRCSPISGHKSVSWYQQVLGQGPQFIFQYYEKEERGRGNFPDRFSARQFPNYSSELNVNALLLGDSALYLCASSFRRDRGSPLHFGNGTRLTVT.

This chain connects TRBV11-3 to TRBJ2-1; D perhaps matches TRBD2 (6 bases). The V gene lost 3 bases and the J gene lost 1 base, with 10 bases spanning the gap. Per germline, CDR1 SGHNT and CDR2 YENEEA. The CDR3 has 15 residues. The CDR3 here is CASSLEGRSYNEQFF. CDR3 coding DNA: TGTGCCAGCAGCTTGGAGGGGAGGTCCTACAATGAGCAGTTCTTC. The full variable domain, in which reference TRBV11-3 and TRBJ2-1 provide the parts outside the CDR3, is EAGVVQSPRYKIIEKKQPVAFWCNPISGHNTLYWYLQNLGQGPELLIRYENEEAVDDSQLPKDRFSAERLKGVDSTLKIQPAELGDSAVYLCASSLEGRSYNEQFFGPGTRLTVL.

CDR3 sequence (DNA): TGTGCCAGCAGCTTGTATGGCGGGGAAGGTGAGCAGTTCTTC. It is translated as CASSLYGGEGEQFF. The V gene is TRBV7-9, the J gene TRBJ2-1; D might be TRBD2 (6 bases). CDR3 length: 14 residues. The V end lost 3 bases, the J end lost 9 bases, and 15 bases lay between the germline ends. Germline V CDR1 and CDR2: SEHNR, FQNEAQ (reference sequence). The variable domain in full, completed from reference TRBV7-9 and TRBJ2-1, reads DTGVSQNPRHKITKRGQNVTFRCDPISEHNRLYWYRQTLGQGPEFLTYFQNEAQLEKSRLLSDRFSAERPKGSFSTLEIQRTEQGDSAMYLCASSLYGGEGEQFFGPGTRLTVL.

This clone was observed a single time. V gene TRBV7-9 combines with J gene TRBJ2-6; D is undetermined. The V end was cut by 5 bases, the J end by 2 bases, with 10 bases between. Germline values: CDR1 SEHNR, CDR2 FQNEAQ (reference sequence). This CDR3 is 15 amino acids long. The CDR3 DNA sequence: TGTGCCAGCAGCGTAACACCGACTGGGGCCAACGTCCTGACTTTC. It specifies CASSVTPTGANVLTF.

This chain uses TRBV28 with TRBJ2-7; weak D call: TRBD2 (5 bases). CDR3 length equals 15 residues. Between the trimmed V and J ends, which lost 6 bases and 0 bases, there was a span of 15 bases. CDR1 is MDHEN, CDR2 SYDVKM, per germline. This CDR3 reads CASRGRGFNSYEQYF. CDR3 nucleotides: TGTGCCAGCAGGGGCCGGGGTTTCAACTCCTACGAGCAGTACTTC.

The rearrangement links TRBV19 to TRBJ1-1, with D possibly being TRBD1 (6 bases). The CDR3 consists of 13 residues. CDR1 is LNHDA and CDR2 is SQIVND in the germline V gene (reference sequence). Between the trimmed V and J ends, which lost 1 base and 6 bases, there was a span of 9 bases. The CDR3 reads CASSIGAGAEAFF. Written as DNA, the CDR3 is TGTGCCAGTAGTATAGGGGCAGGGGCTGAAGCTTTCTTT.

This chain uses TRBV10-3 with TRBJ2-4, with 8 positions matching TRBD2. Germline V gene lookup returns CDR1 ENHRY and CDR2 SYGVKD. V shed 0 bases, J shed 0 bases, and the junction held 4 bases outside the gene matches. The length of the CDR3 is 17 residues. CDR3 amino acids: CAISESAGGLAKNIQYF. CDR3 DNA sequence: TGTGCCATCAGTGAGTCGGCGGGGGGTTTAGCCAAAAACATTCAGTACTTC.

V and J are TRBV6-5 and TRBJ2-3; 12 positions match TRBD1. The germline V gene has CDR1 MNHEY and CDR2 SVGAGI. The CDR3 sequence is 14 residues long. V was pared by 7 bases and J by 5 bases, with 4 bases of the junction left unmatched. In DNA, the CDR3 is TGTGCCAGCATGGGACAGGGGGCGGGAGATACGCAGTATTTT. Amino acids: CASMGQGAGDTQYF.

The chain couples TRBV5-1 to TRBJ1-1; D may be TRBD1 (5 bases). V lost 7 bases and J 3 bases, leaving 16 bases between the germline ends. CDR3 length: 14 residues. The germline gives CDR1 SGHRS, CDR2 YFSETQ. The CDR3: CASGRGGVDTEAFF. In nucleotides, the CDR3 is TGCGCCAGCGGACGCGGGGGAGTTGACACTGAAGCTTTCTTT.

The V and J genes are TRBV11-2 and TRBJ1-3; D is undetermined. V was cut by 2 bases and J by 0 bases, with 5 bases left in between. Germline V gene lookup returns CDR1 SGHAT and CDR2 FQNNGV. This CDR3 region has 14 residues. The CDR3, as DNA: TGTGCCAGCAGCTTATGGAGCTCTGGAAACACCATATATTTT. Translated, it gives CASSLWSSGNTIYF. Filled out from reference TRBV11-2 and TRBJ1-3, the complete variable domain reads EAGVAQSPRYKIIEKRQSVAFWCNPISGHATLYWYQQILGQGPKLLIQFQNNGVVDDSQLPKDRFSAERLKGVDSTLKIQPAKLEDSAVYLCASSLWSSGNTIYFGEGSWLTVV.

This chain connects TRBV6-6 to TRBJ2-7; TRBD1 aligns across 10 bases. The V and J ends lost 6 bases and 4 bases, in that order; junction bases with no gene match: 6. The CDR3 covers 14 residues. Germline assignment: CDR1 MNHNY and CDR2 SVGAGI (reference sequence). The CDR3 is CASSRDRGLYEQYF. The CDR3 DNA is TGTGCCAGCAGCCGGGACAGGGGTCTTTACGAGCAGTACTTC.

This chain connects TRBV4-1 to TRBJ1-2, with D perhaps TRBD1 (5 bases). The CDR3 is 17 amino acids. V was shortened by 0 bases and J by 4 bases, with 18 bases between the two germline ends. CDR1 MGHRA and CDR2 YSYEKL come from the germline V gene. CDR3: CASSQDPVSGELYGYTF. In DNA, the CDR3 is TGCGCCAGCAGCCAAGACCCGGTCTCGGGGGAGCTCTATGGCTACACCTTC.

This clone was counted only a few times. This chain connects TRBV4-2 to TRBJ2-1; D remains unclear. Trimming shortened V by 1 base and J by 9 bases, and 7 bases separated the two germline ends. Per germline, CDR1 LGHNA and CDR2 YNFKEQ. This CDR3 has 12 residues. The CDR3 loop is CASSQGTSEQFF. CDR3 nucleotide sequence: TGTGCCAGCAGCCAAGGAACAAGTGAGCAGTTCTTC.

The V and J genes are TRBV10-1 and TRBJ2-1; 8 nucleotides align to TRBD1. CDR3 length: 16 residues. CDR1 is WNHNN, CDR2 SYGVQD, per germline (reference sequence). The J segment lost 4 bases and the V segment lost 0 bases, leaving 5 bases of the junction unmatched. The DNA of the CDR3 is TGCGCCAGCAGTGAGTCGCCAGGGGGCTTATACAATGAGCAGTTCTTC. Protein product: CASSESPGGLYNEQFF.

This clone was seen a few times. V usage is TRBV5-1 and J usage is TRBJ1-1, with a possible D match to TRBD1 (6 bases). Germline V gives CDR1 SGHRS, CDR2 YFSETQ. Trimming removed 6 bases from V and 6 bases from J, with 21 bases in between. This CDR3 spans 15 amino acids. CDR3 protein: CASKNRDLEGAEAFF. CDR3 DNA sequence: TGCGCCAGCAAGAACAGGGACCTTGAAGGAGCTGAAGCTTTCTTT.